These 13 T cell receptor beta chains originate from one sample sequenced in a study of T cell responses to AZD1222 COVID-19 vaccine. Some clones are missing from TCRdb's copy, which holds only in-frame ones; the method was immunoSEQ multiplex PCR. This sample yields roughly 70,000 clones, of which 80% to 90% are seen a single time; roughly 2.7% belongs to the top ten. The sequencing here drew on peripheral blood, taken on day 0 of AZD1222 vaccination. The receptors originated from an adult in good health.

The chain links TRBV24-1 to TRBJ2-3, with D possibly matching TRBD2 (6 bases). The CDR3 extends over 14 amino acids. Germline CDR1 is KGHDR and CDR2 is SFDVKD. V was clipped by 5 bases and J by 5 bases, with 13 bases between them. Here the CDR3 DNA reads TGTGCCACCAGTGTCCCGGGAGACAGAGATACGCAGTATTTT. Amino acid sequence: CATSVPGDRDTQYF.

The table lists this clone with a few counts. CDR3 DNA: TGTGCCAGCAGTCCCACTCAGCGAGACGAGCAGTACTTC. It codes for CASSPTQRDEQYF. The chain joins TRBV27 to TRBJ2-7; no clear D gene. The CDR3 has 13 amino acids. The germline CDR1 and CDR2 sequences are MNHEY and SMNVEV (reference sequence). V was cut by 5 bases and J by 5 bases, with 13 bases left in between.

The chain uses TRBV28 and TRBJ1-4; 7 positions match TRBD1. This CDR3 spans 16 amino acids. J gave up 8 bases and V 6 bases, and 15 bases lay outside the gene matches. Per the germline V gene, CDR1 is MDHEN and CDR2 is SYDVKM. As DNA, the CDR3 is TGTGCCAGCAGCTCCACCTGGGCAGGGGGATTAGAAAAACTGTTTTTT. Amino acid sequence: CASSSTWAGGLEKLFF.

Comment on this clone: An end of the junction differs from the germline gene, which may be a read error. CDR3 protein: CASSLQGRNTGAFF. CDR3 bases: TGTGCCAGCAGTTTACAGGGTAGGAACACTGGAGCTTTCTTT. This chain uses TRBV6-5 with TRBJ1-1; the D gene is possibly TRBD1 (6 bases). CDR3 length: 14 amino acids. Germline-derived CDR1 and CDR2 are MNHEY and SVGAGI.

This clone was seen a single time. This chain links TRBV6-5 with TRBJ2-7; D is unresolved. CDR1 is MNHEY, CDR2 SVGAGI, per germline. This CDR3 region has 10 residues. V was pared by 6 bases and J by 4 bases, with 4 bases between. CDR3 protein: CASRPYEQYF. The CDR3, as DNA: TGTGCCAGCAGGCCGTACGAGCAGTACTTC.

The chain has TRBV11-3 and TRBJ2-7; D unclear. The CDR3 totals 14 residues. Germline V lookup: CDR1 SGHNT, CDR2 YENEEA. V shed 1 base and J shed 0 bases, with 7 bases lying between them. The CDR3 sequence: CASSLGQASYEQYF. DNA for the CDR3: TGTGCCAGCAGCTTAGGGCAGGCCTCCTACGAGCAGTACTTC.

In DNA, the CDR3 is TGTGCCAGTAGTCGGACCAGGGGCGCGAGTCATGGCTACACCTTC. It translates to CASSRTRGASHGYTF. The chain combines TRBV19 with TRBJ1-2; possible D gene TRBD1, 6 bases. The CDR3 contains 15 residues. Trimming shortened V by 5 bases and J by 6 bases, and 19 bases separated the two germline ends. Germline CDR1 is LNHDA and CDR2 is SQIVND (reference sequence).

This clone has a single count. This chain links TRBV27 with TRBJ1-5; 10 nucleotides align to TRBD1. J was trimmed by 2 bases and V by 4 bases; bases with no gene match: 5. Per germline, CDR1 MNHEY and CDR2 SMNVEV (reference sequence). This CDR3 is built from 16 residues. As DNA, the CDR3 is TGTGCCAGCAGTTCCCGCGGGACAGGGGGCAATCAGCCCCAGCATTTT. Protein: CASSSRGTGGNQPQHF.

The chain couples TRBV29-1 to TRBJ1-1; 9 bases match TRBD1. Looked up from germline, CDR1 is SQVTM and CDR2 is ANQGSEA. The ends lost 3 bases at V and 1 base at J; junction bases unmatched: 0. This CDR3 contains 13 residues. The CDR3: CSVETGGNTEAFF. The CDR3 DNA sequence: TGCAGCGTTGAGACAGGGGGGAACACTGAAGCTTTCTTT.

The chain couples TRBV15 to TRBJ2-7, with 9 bases that match TRBD1. V gave up 0 bases and J gave up 6 bases; unmatched junction bases: 3. Germline V CDR1 and CDR2: LNHNV, YYDKDF (reference sequence). This CDR3 contains 14 residues. CDR3 amino acids: CATSRELGQGEQYF. The CDR3 DNA follows: TGTGCCACCAGCAGAGAATTGGGACAGGGCGAGCAGTACTTC.

This chain uses TRBV27 with TRBJ2-3; no firm D call. CDR3 length: 13 amino acids. The V gene lost 6 bases and the J gene lost 3 bases, with 10 bases spanning the gap. Looked up from germline, CDR1 is MNHEY and CDR2 is SMNVEV (reference sequence). The CDR3, as DNA: TGTGCCAGCAGCAGCCTGTTTACAGATACGCAGTATTTT. Translated, it gives CASSSLFTDTQYF.

CDR3 residues: CSASLASSYEQYF. In DNA, the CDR3 is TGCAGTGCTAGTTTGGCGAGCTCCTACGAGCAGTACTTC. The chain uses TRBV20-1 and TRBJ2-7; D unclear. The length of the CDR3 is 13 residues. Looked up from germline, CDR1 is DFQATT and CDR2 is SNEGSKA (reference sequence). V was trimmed by 3 bases and J by 0 bases, leaving 9 bases between them.

V gene TRBV6-6 combines with J gene TRBJ1-5, with D hard to call. The CDR3 totals 12 residues. Trimming removed 10 bases at V and 3 bases at J, with 10 bases between. Germline V gene lookup returns CDR1 MNHNY and CDR2 SVGAGI (reference sequence). The chain's CDR3 is CATAQPNQPQHF. In DNA form, the CDR3 reads TGTGCCACGGCACAGCCCAATCAGCCCCAGCATTTT.